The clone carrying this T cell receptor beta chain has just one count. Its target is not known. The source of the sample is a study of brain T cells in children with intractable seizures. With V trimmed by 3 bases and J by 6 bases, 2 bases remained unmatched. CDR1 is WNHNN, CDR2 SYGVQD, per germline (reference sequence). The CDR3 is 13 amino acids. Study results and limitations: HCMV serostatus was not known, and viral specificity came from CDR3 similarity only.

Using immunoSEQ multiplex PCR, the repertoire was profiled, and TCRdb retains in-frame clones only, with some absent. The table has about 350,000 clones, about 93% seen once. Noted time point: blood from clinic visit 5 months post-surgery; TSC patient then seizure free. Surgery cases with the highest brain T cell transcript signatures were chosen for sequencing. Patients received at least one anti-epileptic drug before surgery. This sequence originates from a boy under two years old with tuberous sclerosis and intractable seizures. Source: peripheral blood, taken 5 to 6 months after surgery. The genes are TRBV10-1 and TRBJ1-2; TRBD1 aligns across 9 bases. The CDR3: CASSEQGAHGYTF. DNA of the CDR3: TGCGCCAGCAGTGAACAGGGGGCTCATGGCTACACCTTC.